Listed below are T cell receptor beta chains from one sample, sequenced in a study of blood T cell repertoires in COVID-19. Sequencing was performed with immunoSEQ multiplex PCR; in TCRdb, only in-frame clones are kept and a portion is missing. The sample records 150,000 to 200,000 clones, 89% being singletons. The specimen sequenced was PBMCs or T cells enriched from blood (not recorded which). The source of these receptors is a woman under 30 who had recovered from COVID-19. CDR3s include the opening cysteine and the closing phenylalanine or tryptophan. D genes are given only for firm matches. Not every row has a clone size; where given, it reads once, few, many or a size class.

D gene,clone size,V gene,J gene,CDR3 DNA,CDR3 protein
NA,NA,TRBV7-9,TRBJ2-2,TGTGCCAGCACCGTTCCGTTGCGCACCGGGGAGCTGTTTTTT,CASTVPLRTGELFF
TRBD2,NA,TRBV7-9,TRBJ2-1,TGTGCCAGCACGGGGGGGAGGCGGGAGCAGTTCTTC,CASTGGRREQFF
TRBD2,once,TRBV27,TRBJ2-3,TGTGCCAGCAGAGGACTAGCGAGCACAGATACGCAGTATTTT,CASRGLASTDTQYF
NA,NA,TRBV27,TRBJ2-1,TGTGCCAGCAGCCCCGGGACAAGATCCTACAATGAGCAGTTCTTC,CASSPGTRSYNEQFF
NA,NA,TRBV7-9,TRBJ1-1,TGTGCCAGCAGCTTAATCCGGAGGGACACTGAAGCTTTCTTT,CASSLIRRDTEAFF
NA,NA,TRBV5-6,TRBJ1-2,TGTGCCAGCAGCTTGAATCGGGGGTTTGGCTACACCTTC,CASSLNRGFGYTF
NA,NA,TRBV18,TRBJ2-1,TGTGCCAGCTCAACCCTGGACAGAGGCTCCTACAATGAGCAGTTCTTC,CASSTLDRGSYNEQFF
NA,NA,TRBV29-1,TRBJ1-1,TGCAGCGTTTCCCGGGGGAGGGTGAACACTGAAGCTTTCTTT,CSVSRGRVNTEAFF
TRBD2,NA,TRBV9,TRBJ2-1,TGTGCCAGCAGCGGTAGCGGGAGGGACCTTGGGGATGAGCAGTTCTTC,CASSGSGRDLGDEQFF
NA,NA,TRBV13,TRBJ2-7,TGTGCCAGCAGCTCGCACCGCCTGGGACTGGCCTACGAGCAGTACTTC,CASSSHRLGLAYEQYF
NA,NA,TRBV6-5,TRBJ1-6,TGTGCCAGCAGCTACCAGGGTTGGGCTTCACCCCTCCACTTT,CASSYQGWASPLHF
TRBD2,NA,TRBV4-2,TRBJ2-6,TGTGCCAGCAGCCAGAGAGCGGGAGAGACGTCTGGGGCCAACGTCCTGACTTTC,CASSQRAGETSGANVLTF
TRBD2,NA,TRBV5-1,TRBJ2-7,TGCGCCAGCAGCTTGGCGGGACTAGAATTCGCACACCAGTACTTC,CASSLAGLEFAHQYF
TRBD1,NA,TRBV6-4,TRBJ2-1,TGTGCCAGCACACCCACCGGGACAGGGGGTCTTAATGAGCAGTTCTTC,CASTPTGTGGLNEQFF
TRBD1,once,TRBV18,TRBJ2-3,TGTGCCAGCTCACCTGACAGGGGGCAAGATACGCAGTATTTT,CASSPDRGQDTQYF
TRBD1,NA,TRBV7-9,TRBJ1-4,TGTGCCAGCAGCTTCCCGACAGGGGACTTTGAAAAACTGTTTTTT,CASSFPTGDFEKLFF
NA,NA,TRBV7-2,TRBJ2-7,TGTGCCAGCAGCGCGGCTACGGTTTACGAGCAGTACTTC,CASSAATVYEQYF
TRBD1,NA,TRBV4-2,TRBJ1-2,TGTGCCAGCAGCCAAACTCTAATAGGCCGGGCGGACAGGGGCTATGGCTACACCTTC,CASSQTLIGRADRGYGYTF
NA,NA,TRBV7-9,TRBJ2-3,TGTGCCAGCAGCCTCGACGGAGGGCCCCGTACAGATACGCAGTATTTT,CASSLDGGPRTDTQYF
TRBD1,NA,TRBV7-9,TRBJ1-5,TGTGCCAGCAGCTCTGGGGGACAGGGGGCTGGGCAGCCCCAGCATTTT,CASSSGGQGAGQPQHF
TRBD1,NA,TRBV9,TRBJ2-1,TGTGCCAGCAGCGAACAAACAGGGGGCGATGAGCAGTTCTTC,CASSEQTGGDEQFF
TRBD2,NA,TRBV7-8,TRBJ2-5,TGTGCCAGCAGCGCGACACTAGCGGGAGGGCCAGAGACCCAGTACTTC,CASSATLAGGPETQYF
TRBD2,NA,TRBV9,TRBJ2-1,TGTGCCAGCAGCGGAAGAGCGGGAAACACCTACAATGAGCAGTTCTTC,CASSGRAGNTYNEQFF
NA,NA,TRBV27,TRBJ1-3,TGTGCCAGCAGCCTCACAGGTTTCGCTGGAAACACCATATATTTT,CASSLTGFAGNTIYF
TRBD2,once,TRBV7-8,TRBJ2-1,TGTGCCAGCAGATCTACTAGCGGGAGAACCTATGAGCAGTTCTTC,CASRSTSGRTYEQFF
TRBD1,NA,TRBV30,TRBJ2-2,TGTGCCTGGAGCCCCAGACAGGGGGGGACCGGGGAGCTGTTTTTT,CAWSPRQGGTGELFF
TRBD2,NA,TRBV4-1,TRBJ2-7,TGCGCCAGCAGCCCTGGACTAGCGGGCCAGAGAGAGCAGTACTTC,CASSPGLAGQREQYF
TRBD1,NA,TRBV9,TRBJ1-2,TGTGCCAGCAGCGCCCAAGGACAGGGCTGGGACTATGGCTACACCTTC,CASSAQGQGWDYGYTF
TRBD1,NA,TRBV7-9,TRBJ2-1,TGTGCCAGCAGCTTACCCCTGGACAGGTCGCAGTTCTTC,CASSLPLDRSQFF
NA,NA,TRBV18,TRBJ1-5,TGTGCCAGCTCCGCCGGGGGTAGCAATCAGCCCCAGCATTTT,CASSAGGSNQPQHF
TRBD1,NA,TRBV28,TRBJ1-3,TGTGCCAGCAGTCCACCAGGGGGCACCATATATTTT,CASSPPGGTIYF
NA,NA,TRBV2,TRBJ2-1,TGTGCCACCCAAAGAGAGGGCCGATTCAGTGAGCAGTTCTTC,CATQREGRFSEQFF
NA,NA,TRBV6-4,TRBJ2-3,TGTGCCAGCAGTGACGGGGGACAAAGCACAGATACGCAGTATTTT,CASSDGGQSTDTQYF